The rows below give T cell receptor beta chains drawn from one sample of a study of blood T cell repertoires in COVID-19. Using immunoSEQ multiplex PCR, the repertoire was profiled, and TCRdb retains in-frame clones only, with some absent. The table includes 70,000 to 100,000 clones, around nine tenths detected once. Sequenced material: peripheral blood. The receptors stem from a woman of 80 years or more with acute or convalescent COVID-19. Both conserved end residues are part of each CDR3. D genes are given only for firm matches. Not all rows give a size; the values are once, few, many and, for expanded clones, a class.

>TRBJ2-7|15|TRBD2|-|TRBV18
CASSPGLAVPYEQYF
TGTGCCAGCTCGCCGGGACTAGCGGTACCCTACGAGCAGTACTTC
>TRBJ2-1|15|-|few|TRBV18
CASSLGLPRYNEQFF
TGTGCCAGCTCACTCGGACTACCGCGCTACAATGAGCAGTTCTTC
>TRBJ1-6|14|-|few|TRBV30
CAWSRGGENSPLHF
TGTGCCTGGAGTCGGGGAGGGGAAAATTCACCCCTCCACTTT
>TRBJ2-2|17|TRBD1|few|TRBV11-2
CASSLAGTGGGTGELFF
TGTGCCAGCAGCTTAGCTGGGACAGGGGGAGGAACCGGGGAGCTGTTTTTT
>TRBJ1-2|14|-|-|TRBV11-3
CASSLDTGNYGYTF
TGTGCCAGCAGCTTAGATACAGGGAACTATGGCTACACCTTC
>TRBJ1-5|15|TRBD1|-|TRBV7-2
CASSPRTGVNQPQHF
TGTGCCAGCAGCCCGCGGACAGGGGTCAATCAGCCCCAGCATTTT
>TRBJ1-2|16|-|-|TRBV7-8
CASSLVVLGGPAGYTF
TGTGCCAGCAGCTTAGTGGTCTTGGGGGGACCGGCTGGCTACACCTTC
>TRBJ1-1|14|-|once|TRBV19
CASSAAGGYTEAFF
TGTGCCAGTAGCGCGGCGGGGGGGTACACTGAAGCTTTCTTT
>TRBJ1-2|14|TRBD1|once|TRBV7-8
CASSRGTGVYGYTF
TGTGCCAGCAGCCGGGGGACAGGCGTCTATGGCTACACCTTC
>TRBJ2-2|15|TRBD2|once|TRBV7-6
CASSSTSGRRGELFF
TGTGCCAGCAGCTCCACTAGCGGGAGGCGAGGGGAGCTGTTTTTT
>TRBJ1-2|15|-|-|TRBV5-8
CASRPRASYSYGYTF
TGTGCCAGCAGACCGAGGGCCTCCTATTCCTATGGCTACACCTTC
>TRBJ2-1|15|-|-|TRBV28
CASSLRGSIILGQFF
TGTGCCAGCAGCCTCCGGGGTTCGATCATCCTCGGGCAGTTCTTC
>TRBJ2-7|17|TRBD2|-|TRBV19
CASSIGTSGRIAYEQYF
TGTGCCAGTAGTATCGGGACTAGCGGGAGGATCGCCTACGAGCAGTACTTC
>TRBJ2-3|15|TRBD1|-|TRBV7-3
CASSLGTGWSDTQYF
TGTGCCAGCAGCTTAGGGACAGGGTGGTCAGATACGCAGTATTTT
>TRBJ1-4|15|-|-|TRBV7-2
CASSLSPGAFGKLFF
TGTGCCAGCAGCCTATCCCCAGGGGCGTTTGGAAAACTGTTTTTT
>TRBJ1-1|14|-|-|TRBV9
CASSLSGGATEAFF
TGTGCCAGCAGCCTCTCCGGGGGAGCCACTGAAGCTTTCTTT
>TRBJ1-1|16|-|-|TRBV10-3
CAISPSGLLMNTEAFF
TGTGCCATCTCCCCCTCAGGGCTACTCATGAACACTGAAGCTTTCTTT
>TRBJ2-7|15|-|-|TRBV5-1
CASSSGHGSSYEQYF
TGCGCCAGCAGCTCGGGACATGGATCCTCCTACGAGCAGTACTTC
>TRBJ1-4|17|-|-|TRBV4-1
CASSQTTPGSTNEKLFF
TGCGCCAGCAGCCAAACGACTCCCGGATCAACTAATGAAAAACTGTTTTTT
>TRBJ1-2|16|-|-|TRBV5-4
CASSSRDRPANYGYTF
TGTGCCAGCAGCTCAAGAGACAGACCAGCTAACTATGGCTACACCTTC
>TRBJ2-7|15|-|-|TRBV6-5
CASIIPGTPVREQYF
TGTGCCAGCATCATACCCGGGACACCGGTGAGGGAGCAGTACTTC
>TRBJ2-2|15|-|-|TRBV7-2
CASRQDYGNTGELFF
TGTGCCAGCAGACAGGACTACGGGAACACCGGGGAGCTGTTTTTT
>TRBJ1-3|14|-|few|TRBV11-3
CASSGGRSGNTIYF
TGTGCCAGCAGCGGAGGGAGGTCTGGAAACACCATATATTTT
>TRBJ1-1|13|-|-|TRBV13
CASSPRGPAEAFF
TGTGCCAGCAGCCCCCGCGGCCCCGCTGAAGCTTTCTTT
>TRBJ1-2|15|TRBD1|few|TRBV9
CASSAIRQGPGGYTF
TGTGCCAGCAGCGCCATCCGACAGGGTCCTGGTGGCTACACCTTC
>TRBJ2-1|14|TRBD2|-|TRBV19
CASSGLAEYNEQFF
TGTGCCAGTAGTGGGCTAGCGGAATACAATGAGCAGTTCTTC
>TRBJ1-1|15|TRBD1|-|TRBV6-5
CASTRFDRVNTEAFF
TGTGCCAGCACCCGATTCGACAGGGTGAACACTGAAGCTTTCTTT
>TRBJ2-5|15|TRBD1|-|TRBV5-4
CASSFGQGVLETQYF
TGTGCCAGCAGCTTCGGGCAGGGGGTCTTGGAGACCCAGTACTTC
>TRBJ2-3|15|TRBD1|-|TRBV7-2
CASSRDRASTDTQYF
TGTGCCAGCAGCCGTGACAGGGCTAGCACAGATACGCAGTATTTT
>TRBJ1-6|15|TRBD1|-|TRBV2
CASSEARGQDSPLHF
TGTGCCAGCAGTGAAGCGAGGGGGCAAGATTCACCCCTCCACTTT
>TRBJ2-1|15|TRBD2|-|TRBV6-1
CASSDPGLGLGQQFF
TGTGCCAGCAGTGACCCGGGACTAGGTCTAGGGCAGCAGTTCTTC
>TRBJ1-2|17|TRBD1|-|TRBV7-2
CASSLGGQGAGHYGYTF
TGTGCCAGCAGCTTAGGGGGACAGGGGGCGGGACACTATGGCTACACCTTC
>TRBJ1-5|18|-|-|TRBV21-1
CASSNGTELQKGNQPQHF
TGTGCCAGCAGCAATGGGACAGAGCTCCAGAAGGGCAATCAGCCCCAGCATTTT
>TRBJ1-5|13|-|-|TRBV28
CASSILGDQPQHF
TGTGCCAGCAGTATCCTAGGGGATCAGCCCCAGCATTTT
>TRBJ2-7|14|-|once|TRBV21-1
CASALAGDSYEQYF
TGTGCCAGCGCTCTAGCGGGAGACTCCTACGAGCAGTACTTC
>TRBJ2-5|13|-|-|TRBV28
CASSEPPSGTQYF
TGTGCCAGCAGTGAGCCCCCCAGCGGGACCCAGTACTTC
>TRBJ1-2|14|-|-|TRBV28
CASREGTTLYGYTF
TGTGCCAGCAGAGAAGGGACAACCCTTTATGGCTACACCTTC
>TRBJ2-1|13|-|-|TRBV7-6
CASSLASYNEQFF
TGTGCCAGCAGCTTAGCCTCTTACAATGAGCAGTTCTTC
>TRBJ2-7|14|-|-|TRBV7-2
CASSGRVAAYEQYF
TGTGCCAGCAGCGGGCGGGTAGCGGCCTACGAGCAGTACTTC
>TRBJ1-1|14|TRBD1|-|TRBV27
CASSPQGGGTEAFF
TGTGCCAGCAGTCCACAGGGGGGAGGGACTGAAGCTTTCTTT
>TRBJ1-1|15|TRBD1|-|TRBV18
CASSPTSTGSTEAFF
TGTGCCAGCTCACCAACCTCGACAGGGAGCACTGAAGCTTTCTTT